Listed below are T cell receptor beta chains from one sample, sequenced in a study of blood T cell repertoires in COVID-19. The method was immunoSEQ multiplex PCR; TCRdb's version includes in-frame clones alone and lacks a portion of them. The profile shows approximately 150,000 clones, approximately 82% of them singletons. The sample consisted of peripheral blood. The receptors shown here come from a man between 70 and 80 years old who had recovered from COVID-19. CDR3s include the opening cysteine and the closing phenylalanine or tryptophan. A D gene is named only where the DNA matches it firmly. Size is omitted from some rows. Given values are once, few, many or a class for expanded clones.

j_call | v_call | d_call | clone_size | cdr3_nt | cdr3_aa
TRBJ1-1 | TRBV7-8 | - | - | TGTGCCAGCAGCTTGGAGGGTTGGGGCACTGAAGCTTTCTTT | CASSLEGWGTEAFF
TRBJ2-7 | TRBV20-1 | - | - | TGCAGTGCTAGTAAACAGGGTGCGGGCGAGCAGTACTTC | CSASKQGAGEQYF
TRBJ2-2 | TRBV6-2/TRBV6-3 | - | - | TGTGCCAGCAGTCCCATTAGCGTGGCGAACACCGGGGAGCTGTTTTTT | CASSPISVANTGELFF
TRBJ1-2 | TRBV5-1 | - | - | TGCGCCAGCAGCTTGAATGTCGGAGAAGGCTACACCTTC | CASSLNVGEGYTF
TRBJ1-1 | TRBV5-8 | TRBD1 | - | TGTGCCAGCAGCTTGGGAGCAGGGGGATGGGTGAACACTGAAGCTTTCTTT | CASSLGAGGWVNTEAFF
TRBJ1-5 | TRBV27 | TRBD1 | - | TGTGCCAGCAGTACAGGGGCAATTAGCAATCAGCCCCAGCATTTT | CASSTGAISNQPQHF
TRBJ2-3 | TRBV5-1 | - | - | TGCGCCAGCAGCTTGGTTTCGCCGCGGGGTACGCAGTATTTT | CASSLVSPRGTQYF
TRBJ2-1 | TRBV3-1/TRBV3-2 | TRBD2 | once | TGTGCCAGCAGCCAAGGCTTGACTAGCGGGCGAAATGAGCAGTTCTTC | CASSQGLTSGRNEQFF
TRBJ1-3 | TRBV5-1 | - | - | TGCGCCAGCAGCTTGACGGAGGGAATGGAGGGAAACACCATATATTTT | CASSLTEGMEGNTIYF
TRBJ2-2 | TRBV6-1 | TRBD2 | - | TGTGCCAGCAGTGCCGGGACTAGCGGGATTTCCGGGGAGCTGTTTTTT | CASSAGTSGISGELFF
TRBJ2-3 | TRBV10-3 | - | - | TGTGCCATCAGTGAATATACGGGGTCGGCAGGGGTACAGTATTTT | CAISEYTGSAGVQYF
TRBJ1-1 | TRBV29-1 | TRBD1 | - | TGCAGCGTTGAACGGGACAGAAACACTGAAGCTTTCTTT | CSVERDRNTEAFF
TRBJ1-6 | TRBV28 | TRBD1 | once | TGTGCCAGCCGAAGACAGGGCCAACTTAATTCACCCCTCCACTTT | CASRRQGQLNSPLHF
TRBJ2-7 | TRBV28 | - | - | TGTGCCAGCAGTTTGCAGGCCCCGAGGGACGAGCAGTACTTC | CASSLQAPRDEQYF
TRBJ1-2 | TRBV24-1 | TRBD1 | - | TGTGCCACCAGTTTATCTTCAGGGGGAAACTATGGCTACACCTTC | CATSLSSGGNYGYTF
TRBJ2-7 | TRBV6-5 | TRBD2 | - | TGTGCCATTAAAGGACTAGGGTACGAGCAGTACTTC | CAIKGLGYEQYF
TRBJ2-1 | TRBV2 | - | once | TGTGCCAGCAGTCCTCAGTATGAGCAGTTCTTC | CASSPQYEQFF
TRBJ2-7 | TRBV9 | - | - | TGTGCCAGCAGCGTAGGGGTCGGGGGCGAGCAGTACTTC | CASSVGVGGEQYF
TRBJ2-5 | TRBV14 | TRBD2 | - | TGTGCCAGCAGCACTACGACTAGCCCCAAAGAGACCCAGTACTTC | CASSTTTSPKETQYF
TRBJ1-3 | TRBV5-1 | - | few | TGCGCCAGCAGCTTGGCGAGGTACAGGTCTGGAAACACCATATATTTT | CASSLARYRSGNTIYF
TRBJ1-2 | TRBV12-5 | - | once | TGTGCTAGTGGTTCTCCGCCGACACAGGGTACAGACTATGGCTACACCTTC | CASGSPPTQGTDYGYTF
TRBJ2-1 | TRBV9 | TRBD2 | - | TGTGCCAGCAGCACTAGCGGACTGACATACAATGAGCAGTTCTTC | CASSTSGLTYNEQFF
TRBJ2-2 | TRBV6-5 | TRBD2 | - | TGTGCCAGCAGTATTATAGCGGGCAACACCGGGGAGCTGTTTTTT | CASSIIAGNTGELFF
TRBJ2-7 | TRBV10-1 | - | - | TGCGCCAGCAGCTCGTATGGAGTGGAGTACTTC | CASSSYGVEYF
TRBJ2-1 | TRBV25-1 | TRBD2 | - | TGTGCCAGCAGTGAGGGGGGGTACTCTCACAATGAGCAGTTCTTC | CASSEGGYSHNEQFF
TRBJ2-7 | TRBV5-1 | - | - | TGCGCCAGCAGCTTGGAAGGCGGGTACACCTACGAGCAGTACTTC | CASSLEGGYTYEQYF
TRBJ2-1 | TRBV6-4 | TRBD1 | once | TGTGCCAGCAGTGAAGGACAGGGTACATCACGCAGGCAGTTCTTC | CASSEGQGTSRRQFF
TRBJ2-2 | TRBV18 | TRBD1 | once | TGTGCCAGCTCACCTTCCGGGACAGGCTTGGTGTTTCCCGGGGAGCTGTTTTTT | CASSPSGTGLVFPGELFF
TRBJ1-1 | TRBV19 | TRBD1 | - | TGTGCCAGTAGTATTGGGACAGGGGGGACGATGAACACTGAAGCTTTCTTT | CASSIGTGGTMNTEAFF
TRBJ2-1 | TRBV5-1 | TRBD2 | - | TGCGCCAGCAGCTTCGGGACTAGCGGGATTCCCTCCTACAATGAGCAGTTCTTC | CASSFGTSGIPSYNEQFF
TRBJ2-1 | TRBV4-1 | TRBD1 | once | TGCGCCAGCAGCCAAGCCCCGGCAGGGGGCCACAATGAGCAGTTCTTC | CASSQAPAGGHNEQFF